This T cell receptor beta chain was identified in a study of shared clonotypes between healthy human individuals. This clone appeared many times. V gave up 5 bases and J gave up 3 bases, with 10 bases separating them. Germline CDR1 SGHVS, CDR2 FQNEAQ. The CDR3 has 13 residues. The data were produced by immunoSEQ multiplex PCR, yet TCRdb's version contains in-frame clones alone and is incomplete. Of hundreds of thousands of clones listed, roughly 72% are singletons. The receptor was derived from a woman aged 30 to 39 in good health. Source material: memory CD4+ T cells sorted from blood. The subset: CD45RA-negative fraction. This rearrangement joins TRBV7-8 to TRBJ1-2, with TRBD1 as a possible D gene (6 bases). The CDR3 loop reads CASSPQGDYGYTF. The CDR3 DNA reads TGTGCCAGCAGCCCACAGGGTGACTATGGCTACACCTTC.